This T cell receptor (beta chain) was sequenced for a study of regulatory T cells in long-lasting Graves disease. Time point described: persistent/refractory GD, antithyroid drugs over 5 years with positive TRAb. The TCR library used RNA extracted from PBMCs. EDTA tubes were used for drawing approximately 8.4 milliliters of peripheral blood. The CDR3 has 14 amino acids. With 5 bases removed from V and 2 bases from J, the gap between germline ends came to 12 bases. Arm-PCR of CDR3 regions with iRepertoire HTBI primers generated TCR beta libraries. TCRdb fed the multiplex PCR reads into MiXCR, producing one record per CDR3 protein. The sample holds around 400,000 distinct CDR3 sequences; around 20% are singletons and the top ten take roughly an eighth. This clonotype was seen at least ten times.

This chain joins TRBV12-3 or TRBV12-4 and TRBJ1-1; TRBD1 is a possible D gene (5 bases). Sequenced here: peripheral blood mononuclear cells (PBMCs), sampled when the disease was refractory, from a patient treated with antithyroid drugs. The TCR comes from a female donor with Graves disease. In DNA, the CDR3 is TGTGCCAGCAGTCTAGGGGCCTTTAACACTGAAGCTTTCTTT. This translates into CASSLGAFNTEAFF.